The 10 T cell receptor beta chains given below trace back to one sample, sequenced in a study of cytomegalovirus exposure and HLA in healthy donors. Primers included in the PCR were 60 Vbeta and 13 Jbeta primers. Generated by immunoSEQ multiplex PCR, the TCRdb table keeps only in-frame clones and is missing some. This sample has over 100,000 clones, with roughly 80% found just once. The sequenced sample was PBMCs. The origin of the receptors is a female donor in good health and CMV-seronegative.

This clone was seen a handful of times. The CDR3 loop is CAWEALRGTEAFF. As DNA, the CDR3 is TGTGCCTGGGAGGCCCTAAGGGGGACTGAAGCTTTCTTT. The chain has TRBV30 and TRBJ1-1, with a possible D match to TRBD1 (6 bases). This CDR3 is built from 13 residues. Trimming took off 5 bases at V and 5 bases at J, with 15 bases between the two ends. The germline V gene has CDR1 GTSNPN and CDR2 SVGIG (reference sequence).

This chain connects TRBV30 to TRBJ1-2; 10 bases are a match to TRBD1. V was clipped by 0 bases and J by 3 bases; unmatched bases: 4. Germline CDR1 is GTSNPN and CDR2 is SVGIG (reference sequence). This CDR3 comprises 15 residues. This chain's CDR3 is CAWSVLGTGDYGYTF. The CDR3 DNA sequence: TGTGCCTGGAGTGTACTTGGGACAGGGGACTATGGCTACACCTTC.

The gene calls are TRBV10-3 and TRBJ1-1; D ambiguous. Per the germline V gene, CDR1 is ENHRY and CDR2 is SYGVKD. There are 15 residues in the CDR3. The V end lost 4 bases, the J end lost 4 bases, and 16 bases lay between the germline ends. The CDR3 DNA sequence: TGTGCCATCAGTGGGCATTTAATGGGAGTCACTGAAGCTTTCTTT. It translates to CAISGHLMGVTEAFF.

This clone was recorded only once. This chain joins TRBV11-2 and TRBJ2-2; 10 bases are a match to TRBD1. The V and J ends lost 4 bases and 12 bases, in that order; junction bases with no gene match: 8. The CDR3 runs 14 residues. Germline assignment: CDR1 SGHAT and CDR2 FQNNGV. The DNA of the CDR3 is TGTGCCAGCAGCTCCATTCCGGGACAGGGGAAGCTGTTTTTT. Its translation is CASSSIPGQGKLFF.

The chain links TRBV6-5 to TRBJ1-1, with D unclear. V was cut by 2 bases and J by 7 bases, with 8 bases left in between. The CDR3 has 12 residues. The germline CDR1 and CDR2 sequences are MNHEY and SVGAGI. CDR3 residues: CASSYKSIEAFF. In DNA, the CDR3 is TGTGCCAGCAGTTACAAATCCATTGAAGCTTTCTTT.

The chain uses TRBV11-2 and TRBJ2-5; D perhaps matches TRBD1 (6 bases). The germline V and J ends were trimmed by 5 bases and 2 bases, with 12 bases remaining between them. This CDR3 has 14 amino acids. Germline CDR1 is SGHAT and CDR2 is FQNNGV. CDR3 protein: CASSPRTVQETQYF. DNA of the CDR3: TGTGCCAGCAGCCCGCGGACAGTGCAAGAGACCCAGTACTTC.

The chain has TRBV19 and TRBJ2-1; 7 nucleotides align to TRBD2. V was pared by 1 base and J by 7 bases, with 1 base of the junction left unmatched. Germline CDR1 reads LNHDA; CDR2 reads SQIVND (reference sequence). The CDR3 has 13 amino acids. As DNA, the CDR3 is TGTGCCAGTAGTATAGGGGGACTAAATGAGCAGTTCTTC. Amino acids: CASSIGGLNEQFF.

The rearrangement uses TRBV5-6 and TRBJ2-7, with 9 bases matching TRBD2. This CDR3 is 15 amino acids long. The trim removed 4 bases at V and 1 base at J, leaving 6 bases unmatched. CDR1 SGHDT and CDR2 YYEEEE come from the germline V gene. DNA for the CDR3: TGTGCCAGCAGCGGGGGCGGGGGGGCTTCCTACGAGCAGTACTTC. Translation: CASSGGGGASYEQYF.

The genes are TRBV30 and TRBJ1-5; no definite D call. There are 13 residues in the CDR3. V lost 3 bases and J 4 bases, leaving 10 bases between the germline ends. The V gene's germline CDR1 is GTSNPN and CDR2 SVGIG (reference sequence). The CDR3 sequence is CAWSQQSNQPQHF. The CDR3 nucleotides read TGTGCCTGGAGCCAACAGTCAAATCAGCCCCAGCATTTT.

The rearrangement uses TRBV18 and TRBJ1-4, with TRBD1 as a possible D gene (5 bases). Germline V gene sequence: CDR1 KGHSH, CDR2 LQKENI. V shed 5 bases and J shed 3 bases, with 13 bases lying between them. CDR3 size: 15 residues. The CDR3 spells CASSEETASNEKLFF. Written as DNA, the CDR3 is TGTGCCAGCTCAGAAGAGACAGCATCTAATGAAAAACTGTTTTTT.